Reported below is one T cell receptor beta chain. The data are from a study of lymphopenia after photon versus proton radiotherapy. Profiling relied on immunoSEQ multiplex PCR, and the TCRdb table lists in-frame clones only, not all of them. The sample contains 150,000 to 200,000 clones, 88% of which appear only once. Germline V gives CDR1 SGHDN, CDR2 FVKESK. The CDR3 has 13 residues. The V end lost 0 bases, the J end lost 6 bases, and 8 bases lay between the germline ends. J is TRBJ2-5 and V is TRBV14; D is tentatively TRBD1 or TRBD2 (5 bases each). The receptor's source is a man over 45 with gastric cancer. Here the sequenced sample was peripheral blood, taken from a patient treated with photon-based radiotherapy. CDR3 nucleotides: TGTGCCAGCAGCCAAGATCGGGGCCAGACCCAGTACTTC. Translating gives CASSQDRGQTQYF.